A single sample gave rise to the 27 T cell receptor beta chains below, sequenced in a study of PD-1 blockade in classical Hodgkin lymphoma. TCRdb keeps only in-frame clones here, not all; method: immunoSEQ multiplex PCR. Seen here are 80,000 to 100,000 clones, approximately 94% observed once, and the top ten hold roughly 2.1%. As for time point: cycle 4 day 1 (C4D1), after about 6 weeks of nivolumab. Each patient relapsed following autologous stem cell transplantation, and prior brentuximab vedotin exposure differed. The sequencing used peripheral blood mononuclear cells (PBMCs), collected before the fourth cycle of nivolumab. The source is a human donor with classical Hodgkin lymphoma.

The rearrangement uses TRBV28 and TRBJ2-5; TRBD1 matches 11 bases. The CDR3 extends over 16 amino acids. Germline CDR1 MDHEN, CDR2 SYDVKM. Germline trimming cut 4 bases from V and 6 bases from J; bases unmatched to any gene: 10. The CDR3: CASSSLRTGGGKTQYF. The CDR3 DNA reads as TGTGCCAGCAGTTCCCTCAGGACAGGGGGCGGAAAGACCCAGTACTTC.

The rearrangement uses TRBV25-1 and TRBJ2-3, with 8 bases matching TRBD2. CDR1 MGHDK and CDR2 SYGVNS come from the germline V gene. Trimming took 2 bases from V and 10 from J; bases not matched to a gene: 8. The CDR3 totals 14 residues. CDR3 region: CASSEGGEAGAQYF. CDR3 in DNA: TGTGCCAGCAGTGAAGGAGGTGAAGCGGGAGCGCAGTATTTT.

The chain combines TRBV5-4 with TRBJ2-3, with 12 positions matching TRBD2. The CDR3 is 16 amino acids. CDR1 SGHNT and CDR2 YYREEE come from the germline V gene (reference sequence). V lost 3 bases, J lost 5 bases, and 7 bases stayed unmatched. The CDR3 sequence is CASSYRLAGVVDTQYF. CDR3 DNA: TGTGCCAGCAGCTACCGACTAGCGGGAGTGGTAGATACGCAGTATTTT.

The V call is TRBV27, the J call TRBJ1-5, with D perhaps matching TRBD1 (6 bases). CDR3 size: 14 residues. The V and J ends lost 6 bases and 2 bases respectively, with 11 bases between them. Germline V gene data show CDR1 as MNHEY and CDR2 as SMNVEV (reference sequence). The CDR3 DNA sequence: TGTGCCAGCAGGTCAGGGGTGCGCAATCAGCCCCAGCATTTT. Protein product: CASRSGVRNQPQHF.

This chain uses TRBV27 with TRBJ1-4; the match to TRBD1 covers 11 bases. Germline CDR1 and CDR2: MNHEY and SMNVEV (reference sequence). The CDR3 contains 17 residues. J was trimmed by 2 bases and V by 5 bases; bases with no gene match: 7. This CDR3 reads CASSTGQGALTNEKLFF. The CDR3, as DNA: TGTGCCAGCAGTACTGGACAGGGGGCTCTGACTAATGAAAAACTGTTTTTT. Variable domain in full (rest from reference TRBV27 and TRBJ1-4): EAQVTQNPRYLITVTGKKLTVTCSQNMNHEYMSWYRQDPGLGLRQIYYSMNVEVTDKGDVPEGYKVSRKEKRNFPLILESPSPNQTSLYFCASSTGQGALTNEKLFFGSGTQLSVL.

The chain employs TRBV11-2 and TRBJ1-1; tentative D call: TRBD1 (5 bases). The V gene lost 2 bases and the J gene lost 11 bases, with 21 bases spanning the gap. Germline values: CDR1 SGHAT, CDR2 FQNNGV. CDR3 length: 15 residues. The CDR3 DNA reads as TGTGCCAGCAGCTTAACCGTCGATACCGGGGGGTCGGCTTTCTTT. Translation gives CASSLTVDTGGSAFF.

The V gene is TRBV29-1, the J gene TRBJ2-5, with D perhaps TRBD1 or TRBD2 (7 bases each). V was shortened by 4 bases and J by 5 bases, with 11 bases between the two germline ends. Germline V gene lookup returns CDR1 SQVTM and CDR2 ANQGSEA. The CDR3 totals 12 residues. The CDR3 spells CSVGQGGETQYF. The CDR3, as DNA: TGCAGCGTTGGACAGGGAGGGGAGACCCAGTACTTC.

The genes are TRBV28 and TRBJ1-2, with a possible D match to TRBD1 (6 bases). With 7 bases removed from V and 2 bases from J, the gap between germline ends came to 14 bases. This CDR3 is 14 amino acids long. The germline CDR1 and CDR2 sequences are MDHEN and SYDVKM. CDR3 protein: CASTPGATNYGYTF. The CDR3 DNA reads as TGTGCCAGCACCCCGGGGGCGACCAACTATGGCTACACCTTC.

This chain links TRBV6-1 with TRBJ2-7; 7 bases align to TRBD1. CDR3 length equals 14 residues. Looked up from germline, CDR1 is MNHNS and CDR2 is SASEGT. With V trimmed by 9 bases and J by 7 bases, 15 bases remained unmatched. CDR3: CASYGQASPREQYF. The CDR3, as DNA: TGTGCCAGTTACGGACAGGCGAGCCCGAGGGAGCAGTACTTC.

This clone was observed a single time. The V call is TRBV9, the J call TRBJ2-1, with D possibly being TRBD2 (6 bases). This CDR3 spans 15 amino acids. Trimming cost V 3 bases and J 4 bases, with 14 bases left between them. The germline CDR1 and CDR2 sequences are SGDLS and YYNGEE. The CDR3, as DNA: TGTGCCAGCAGCGCGGGGCTAGCGAGATACAATGAGCAGTTCTTC. Encoded protein: CASSAGLARYNEQFF. Variable domain in full (rest from reference TRBV9 and TRBJ2-1): DSGVTQTPKHLITATGQRVTLRCSPRSGDLSVYWYQQSLDQGLQFLIQYYNGEERAKGNILERFSAQQFPDLHSELNLSSLELGDSALYFCASSAGLARYNEQFFGPGTRLTVL.

The chain recombines TRBV4-2 with TRBJ1-4; perhaps TRBD1 as D (5 bases). This CDR3 contains 14 residues. The V end lost 4 bases, the J end lost 8 bases, and 14 bases lay between the germline ends. Looked up from germline, CDR1 is LGHNA and CDR2 is YNFKEQ. The CDR3 DNA is TGTGCCAGCAGCCTGCGGGACCCCGGGGAAAAACTGTTTTTT. Translated: CASSLRDPGEKLFF.

This chain joins TRBV2 and TRBJ1-4, with 8 bases lining up with TRBD1. The germline CDR1 and CDR2 sequences are SNHLY and FYNNEI. V shed 10 bases, J shed 8 bases, and the junction held 12 bases outside the gene matches. This CDR3 is built from 14 residues. The CDR3: CATVPQGAREKLFF. The CDR3 nucleotides read TGTGCCACTGTACCCCAGGGGGCGCGGGAAAAACTGTTTTTT.

This chain joins TRBV6-1 and TRBJ1-5, with 7 bases fitting TRBD1. V trimming: 6 bases; J trimming: 3 bases; junction bases outside the gene matches: 8. Germline assignment: CDR1 MNHNS and CDR2 SASEGT. This CDR3 spans 15 amino acids. CDR3 protein: CASSPAGTANQPQHF. The CDR3 nucleotides are TGTGCCAGCAGCCCAGCTGGGACAGCCAATCAGCCCCAGCATTTT.

This rearrangement joins TRBV5-1 to TRBJ2-1; 8 bases line up with TRBD2. The length of the CDR3 is 15 residues. The junction had 3 bases not matched to a gene; V was cut back by 4 bases and J by 0 bases. Germline CDR1 and CDR2: SGHRS and YFSETQ. CDR3 sequence (DNA): TGCGCCAGCAGCCCGGGACTAGGCTCCTACAATGAGCAGTTCTTC. This translates into CASSPGLGSYNEQFF.

V is TRBV28 and J is TRBJ2-1; 9 bases align to TRBD2. Per the germline V gene, CDR1 is MDHEN and CDR2 is SYDVKM. Unmatched junction bases numbered 6, after V lost 6 bases and J lost 3 bases. The CDR3 covers 15 residues. The CDR3 sequence is CASSRTSEVYNEQFF. The CDR3 DNA reads as TGTGCCAGCAGCCGGACTAGCGAGGTCTACAATGAGCAGTTCTTC.

The chain couples TRBV28 to TRBJ1-5, with 7 positions matching TRBD1. Germline loops: CDR1 MDHEN, CDR2 SYDVKM. J gave up 4 bases and V 6 bases, and 6 bases lay outside the gene matches. The CDR3 spans 14 residues. DNA of the CDR3: TGTGCCAGCAGCCCCACAGGGGCGAATCAGCCCCAGCATTTT. Its protein is CASSPTGANQPQHF. Full variable domain (remainder filled in from reference TRBV28 and TRBJ1-5): DVKVTQSSRYLVKRTGEKVFLECVQDMDHENMFWYRQDPGLGLRLIYFSYDVKMKEKGDIPEGYSVSREKKERFSLILESASTNQTSMYLCASSPTGANQPQHFGDGTRLSIL.

This chain links TRBV7-2 with TRBJ2-7, with D maybe TRBD1 (6 bases). Germline V lookup: CDR1 SGHTA, CDR2 FQGNSA. V was cut by 5 bases and J by 6 bases, with 11 bases left in between. The CDR3 spans 12 residues. The CDR3 DNA is TGTGCCAGCAGCCTACAAGGGGGCGAGCAGTACTTC. Translated: CASSLQGGEQYF.

This chain uses TRBV28 with TRBJ2-7; the D is unclear. The CDR3 has 11 residues. Germline V gene data show CDR1 as MDHEN and CDR2 as SYDVKM. V gave up 2 bases and J gave up 4 bases, with 3 bases separating them. CDR3 sequence reads: CASSLQYEQYF. The CDR3 DNA reads as TGTGCCAGCAGTTTACAATACGAGCAGTACTTC.

The chain recombines TRBV28 with TRBJ1-5; D not certain. Per the germline V gene, CDR1 is MDHEN and CDR2 is SYDVKM. Deletions cut 4 bases from V and 7 bases from J, with 8 bases between. The CDR3 loop spans 12 amino acids. The CDR3 protein is CASSSPGQPQHF. In DNA, the CDR3 is TGTGCCAGCAGTTCTCCGGGACAGCCCCAGCATTTT.

The chain has TRBV27 and TRBJ2-7; a weak D match, TRBD2 (6 bases). Deletions cut 2 bases from V and 10 bases from J, with 30 bases between. Germline CDR1 and CDR2: MNHEY and SMNVEV (reference sequence). CDR3 length: 18 amino acids. The chain's CDR3 is CASSLNRGLGGRNKTQYF. CDR3 nucleotides: TGTGCCAGCAGTTTAAATCGGGGTCTGGGGGGAAGGAACAAAACCCAGTACTTC.

The chain combines TRBV10-1 with TRBJ1-4; TRBD1 aligns across 7 bases. Germline lookup yields CDR1 WNHNN and CDR2 SYGVQD (reference sequence). CDR3 length: 16 residues. Trimming cost V 6 bases and J 0 bases; bases outside gene matches: 7. The chain's CDR3 is CASSTGQTTTNEKLFF. Written as DNA, the CDR3 is TGCGCCAGCAGCACGGGACAGACAACAACTAATGAAAAACTGTTTTTT.

The chain couples TRBV27 to TRBJ1-2; a weak D match, TRBD1 (6 bases). Trimming took off 4 bases at V and 8 bases at J, with 23 bases between the two ends. Germline V gene data show CDR1 as MNHEY and CDR2 as SMNVEV (reference sequence). This CDR3 has 16 residues. The CDR3, as DNA: TGTGCCAGCAGTTCCCGCCGGGACATTTTACCGGGGGGCTACACCTTC. Translation: CASSSRRDILPGGYTF.

This clone was seen only once. V is TRBV27 and J is TRBJ2-3; TRBD1 might be the D (5 bases). In germline, CDR1 is MNHEY, CDR2 SMNVEV (reference sequence). CDR3 size: 14 residues. The V end was cut by 4 bases, the J end by 2 bases, with 10 bases between. The CDR3 sequence: CASSSRTTTDTQYF. The CDR3 coding sequence is TGTGCCAGCAGTTCACGGACAACCACAGATACGCAGTATTTT.

The rearrangement joins TRBV2 to TRBJ2-1; D is undetermined. Trimming took 5 bases from V and 2 from J, leaving 1 base between them. The CDR3 is made up of 11 amino acids. CDR1 SNHLY and CDR2 FYNNEI come from the germline V gene. The CDR3 nucleotides read TGTGCCAGCAGTACCTACAATGAGCAGTTCTTC. Encoded protein: CASSTYNEQFF.

The chain couples TRBV5-1 to TRBJ2-7; 8 nucleotides align to TRBD2. Germline V gene data show CDR1 as SGHRS and CDR2 as YFSETQ. There are 15 residues in the CDR3. The junction had 4 bases not matched to a gene; V was cut back by 0 bases and J by 2 bases. In DNA form, the CDR3 reads TGCGCCAGCAGCTTGGTTAGCGGGGAGACCTACGAGCAGTACTTC. Its translation: CASSLVSGETYEQYF.

The chain couples TRBV9 to TRBJ1-1; 7 positions agree with TRBD1. The CDR3 sequence is 15 residues long. Trimming cost V 3 bases and J 1 base; bases outside gene matches: 6. Germline CDR1 and CDR2: SGDLS and YYNGEE. The CDR3 loop reads CASSAATGWNTEAFF. CDR3 nucleotides: TGTGCCAGCAGCGCGGCGACAGGGTGGAACACTGAAGCTTTCTTT.

The CDR3, as DNA: TGTGCCAGCAGCTTACCTTTGGGGCCTACATACAATGAGCAGTTCTTC. Protein sequence: CASSLPLGPTYNEQFF. V is TRBV7-2 and J is TRBJ2-1; D is perhaps TRBD1 (5 bases). V was trimmed by 2 bases and J by 4 bases, leaving 15 bases between them. The CDR3 runs 16 residues. CDR1 SGHTA and CDR2 FQGNSA come from the germline V gene.